The 2 T cell receptor beta chains listed next were all sequenced from one sample in a study of Graves' ophthalmopathy and Graves' hyperthyroidism. The authors amplified TCR beta CDR3 regions, and they did so from RNA transcripts for repertoire sequencing. The first-round RT-PCR employed HTBI primers together with the Qiagen OneStep RT-PCR kit. A multiplex PCR was then performed as the second round. Each CDR3 protein is one row after TCRdb ran MiXCR on the multiplex PCR reads. The profile covers about 550,000 distinct CDR3 sequences, with under 40% appearing a single time and about 4% taken by the ten largest. Sequencing was carried out using peripheral blood or thyroid tissue (not recorded which). The receptors were gathered from an adult man with Graves' hyperthyroidism.

This chain joins TRBV29-1 and TRBJ1-2; 9 nucleotides agree with TRBD1. The CDR3 extends over 13 amino acids. The J segment lost 6 bases and the V segment lost 6 bases, leaving 8 bases of the junction unmatched. The germline V gene has CDR1 SQVTM and CDR2 ANQGSEA. The CDR3 DNA reads TGCAGCGTACGTAGGGGACAGGGCCATGGCTACACCTTC. It specifies CSVRRGQGHGYTF.

This clonotype was seen at least ten times. This sequence joins TRBV12-3 or TRBV12-4 and TRBJ2-7; tentative D call: TRBD1 (5 bases). V dropped 3 bases and J dropped 0 bases, with 6 bases sitting between them. The CDR3 loop spans 13 amino acids. CDR3 region: CASSFTGSYEQYF. The CDR3 region has the DNA TGTGCCAGCAGTTTTACAGGCTCCTACGAGCAGTACTTC.